Listed below are T cell receptor beta chains from one sample, sequenced in a study of cytomegalovirus exposure and HLA in healthy donors. Assay used: immunoSEQ multiplex PCR; TCRdb lists only in-frame clones, some missing. The sample contains tens of thousands of clones, more than 95% of which appear only once. Input material: PBMCs. The receptors were gathered from a man between 18 and 35 years old in good health and CMV-seronegative. CDR3s include the opening cysteine and the closing phenylalanine or tryptophan. A D gene is named only where the DNA matches it firmly. For some rows the clone size is stated as once, few or many, or as a class when expanded; others skip it.

d_call j_call v_call clone_size cdr3_aa cdr3_nt
. TRBJ1-4 TRBV6-5 . CASREKGFEKLFF TGTGCCAGTAGGGAGAAAGGATTTGAAAAACTGTTTTTT
. TRBJ2-4 TRBV11-3 . CASSLVGQGGNIQYF TGTGCCAGCAGCTTAGTGGGGCAGGGGGGAAACATTCAGTACTTC
. TRBJ1-5 TRBV9 . CASSDGMDSNQPQHF TGTGCCAGCAGTGACGGGATGGACAGCAATCAGCCCCAGCATTTT
. TRBJ1-5 TRBV9 . CASSADGNYNQPQHF TGTGCCAGCAGCGCAGACGGGAATTACAATCAGCCCCAGCATTTT
. TRBJ1-2 TRBV5-6 . CASSLMEGDGYTF TGTGCCAGCAGCTTGATGGAGGGAGATGGCTACACCTTC
. TRBJ1-1 TRBV5-1 . CATSDSLNTEAFF TGCGCCACTTCGGACAGTCTGAACACTGAAGCTTTCTTT
. TRBJ2-1 TRBV27 . CASRPGTRDNEQFF TGTGCCAGCAGGCCCGGGACACGGGACAATGAGCAGTTCTTC
. TRBJ1-5 TRBV4-2 . CASSQASQDNQPQHF TGTGCCAGCAGCCAAGCAAGTCAGGACAATCAGCCCCAGCATTTT
TRBD1 TRBJ2-3 TRBV28 once CASTPPGTDTDTQYF TGTGCCAGCACACCTCCCGGGACAGACACAGATACGCAGTATTTT
TRBD2 TRBJ2-7 TRBV5-6 . CASSQIRDYPRVQYF TGTGCCAGCAGCCAAATACGGGACTACCCCAGAGTGCAGTACTTC
. TRBJ1-6 TRBV4-1 . CASSQVTSNSPLHF TGCGCCAGCAGCCAAGTAACATCTAATTCACCCCTCCACTTT
TRBD1 TRBJ1-1 TRBV13 . CASSRTGLTEAFF TGTGCCAGCAGCCGGACAGGGTTAACTGAAGCTTTCTTT
. TRBJ2-2 TRBV11-3 . CASSFSSQATTGELFF TGTGCCAGCAGCTTTTCAAGCCAGGCGACCACCGGGGAGCTGTTTTTT
TRBD1 TRBJ1-1 TRBV27 . CASRHGQALTEAFF TGTGCCAGCAGGCACGGACAGGCGCTCACTGAAGCTTTCTTT
. TRBJ2-7 TRBV29-1 once CSVELGGELYF TGCAGCGTTGAGTTGGGGGGAGAGTTGTACTTC
TRBD1 TRBJ2-4 TRBV2 . CASMDRWAKNIQYF TGTGCCAGCATGGACAGGTGGGCCAAAAACATTCAGTACTTC
TRBD2 TRBJ2-7 TRBV5-4 . CASSPGGANSYEQYF TGTGCCAGCAGCCCGGGAGGGGCGAACTCCTACGAGCAGTACTTC
. TRBJ1-2 TRBV28 . CASRTSQGLAYGYTF TGTGCCAGCAGAACCTCCCAGGGGCTTGCCTATGGCTACACCTTC
. TRBJ1-2 TRBV28 . CASSLSLKQAFYGYTF TGTGCCAGCAGTTTATCCCTAAAACAGGCGTTCTATGGCTACACCTTC
. TRBJ2-1 TRBV5-4 . CASSLSNEQFF TGTGCCAGCAGCTTGTCTAATGAGCAGTTCTTC
TRBD1 TRBJ1-1 TRBV28 . CASSPDREGTEAFF TGTGCCAGCAGTCCGGACAGGGAGGGCACTGAAGCTTTCTTT
. TRBJ1-1 TRBV27 . CASSKRTNTEAFF TGTGCCAGCAGTAAAAGGACAAACACTGAAGCTTTCTTT
. TRBJ1-3 TRBV9 . CASSTQGFGNTIYF TGTGCCAGCAGCACTCAGGGGTTCGGAAACACCATATATTTT
. TRBJ2-7 TRBV25-1 . CASSRDTGAYEQYF TGTGCCAGCAGTAGGGACACCGGGGCTTACGAGCAGTACTTC
TRBD1 TRBJ2-7 TRBV19 . CASSIGTGAWEQYF TGTGCCAGTAGTATCGGGACAGGGGCGTGGGAGCAGTACTTC
. TRBJ2-1 TRBV30 . CASDRDYNEQFF TGTGCCAGTGACAGAGACTACAATGAGCAGTTCTTC
TRBD1 TRBJ1-1 TRBV6-1 . CASSERPTGGTEAFF TGTGCCAGCAGTGAAAGGCCAACAGGGGGAACTGAAGCTTTCTTT
. TRBJ2-7 TRBV1 . CTSSQVRPDRRYEQYF TGCACCAGCAGCCAAGTACGCCCGGACAGGAGGTACGAGCAGTACTTC
TRBD2 TRBJ2-1 TRBV28 . CASRISGRAGNEQFF TGTGCCAGCAGGATTAGCGGGAGGGCCGGGAATGAGCAGTTCTTC